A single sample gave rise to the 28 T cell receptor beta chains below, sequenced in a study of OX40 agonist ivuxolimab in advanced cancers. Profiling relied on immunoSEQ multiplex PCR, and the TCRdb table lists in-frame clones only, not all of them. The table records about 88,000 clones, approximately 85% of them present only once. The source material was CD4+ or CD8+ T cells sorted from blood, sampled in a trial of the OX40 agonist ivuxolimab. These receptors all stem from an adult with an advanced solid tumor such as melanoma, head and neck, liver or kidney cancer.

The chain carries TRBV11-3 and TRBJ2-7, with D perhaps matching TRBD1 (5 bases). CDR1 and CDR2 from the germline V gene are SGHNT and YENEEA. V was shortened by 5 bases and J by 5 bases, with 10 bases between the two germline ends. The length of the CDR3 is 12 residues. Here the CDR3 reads CASSKGFDEQYF. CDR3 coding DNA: TGTGCCAGCAGCAAGGGGTTTGACGAGCAGTACTTC.

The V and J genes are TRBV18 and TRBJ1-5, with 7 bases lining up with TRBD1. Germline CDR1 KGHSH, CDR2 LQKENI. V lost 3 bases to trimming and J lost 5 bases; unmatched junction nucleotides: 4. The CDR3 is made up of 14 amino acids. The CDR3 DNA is TGTGCCAGCTCACCCACAGGGGAGTATCAGCCCCAGCATTTT. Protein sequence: CASSPTGEYQPQHF.

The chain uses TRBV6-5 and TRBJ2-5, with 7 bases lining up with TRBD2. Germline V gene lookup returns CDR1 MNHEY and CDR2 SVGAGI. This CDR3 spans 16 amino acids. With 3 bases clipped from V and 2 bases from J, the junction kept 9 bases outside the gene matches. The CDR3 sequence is CASSYLLSGTQETQYF. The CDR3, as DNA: TGTGCCAGCAGTTATTTGTTAAGCGGGACTCAAGAGACCCAGTACTTC.

The CDR3 DNA is TGCGCCAGCAGCCAAGAGGCCACAGGGAAGAGGGGGGAGCTGTTTTTT. Amino acid sequence: CASSQEATGKRGELFF. The chain links TRBV4-3 to TRBJ2-2; tentative D call: TRBD1 (6 bases). The germline V and J ends were trimmed by 0 bases and 8 bases, with 16 bases remaining between them. In germline, CDR1 is LGHNA, CDR2 YSLEER. This CDR3 is built from 16 residues.

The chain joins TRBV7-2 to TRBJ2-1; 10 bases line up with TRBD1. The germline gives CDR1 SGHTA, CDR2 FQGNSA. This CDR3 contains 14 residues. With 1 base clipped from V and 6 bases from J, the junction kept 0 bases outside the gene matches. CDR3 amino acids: CASSLGTGGNEQFF. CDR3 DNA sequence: TGTGCCAGCAGCTTAGGGACAGGGGGCAATGAGCAGTTCTTC.

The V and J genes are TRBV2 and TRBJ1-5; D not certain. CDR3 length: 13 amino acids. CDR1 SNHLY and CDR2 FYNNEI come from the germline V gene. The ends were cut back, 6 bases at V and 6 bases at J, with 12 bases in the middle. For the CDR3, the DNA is TGTGCCAGCAGCATCGGAGAGAGTCAGCCCCAGCATTTT. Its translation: CASSIGESQPQHF.

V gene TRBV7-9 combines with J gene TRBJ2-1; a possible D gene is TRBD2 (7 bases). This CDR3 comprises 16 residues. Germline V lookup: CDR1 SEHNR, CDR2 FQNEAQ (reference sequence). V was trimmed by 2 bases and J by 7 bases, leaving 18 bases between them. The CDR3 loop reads CASSLTGGRGRNEQFF. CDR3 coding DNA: TGTGCCAGCAGCTTAACGGGGGGCAGGGGTAGGAATGAGCAGTTCTTC.

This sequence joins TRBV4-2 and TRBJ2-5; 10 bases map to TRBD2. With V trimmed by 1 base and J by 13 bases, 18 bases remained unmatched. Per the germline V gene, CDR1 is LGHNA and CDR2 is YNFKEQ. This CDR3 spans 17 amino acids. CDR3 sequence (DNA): TGTGCCAGCAGCCAAGGGCTAGCGGGAGCTACCTCCTACGAGCCGTACTTC. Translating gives CASSQGLAGATSYEPYF.

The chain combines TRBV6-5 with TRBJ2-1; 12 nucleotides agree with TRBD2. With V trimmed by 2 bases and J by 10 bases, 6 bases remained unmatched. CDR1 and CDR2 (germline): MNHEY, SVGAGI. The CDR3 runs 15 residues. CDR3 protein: CASSYRASGRGEQFF. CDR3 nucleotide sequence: TGTGCCAGCAGTTACCGGGCTAGCGGGAGGGGGGAGCAGTTCTTC.

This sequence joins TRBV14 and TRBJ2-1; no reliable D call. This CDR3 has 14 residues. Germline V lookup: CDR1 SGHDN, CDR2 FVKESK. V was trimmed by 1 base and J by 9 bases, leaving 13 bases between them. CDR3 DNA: TGTGCCAGCAGCCAAGGATCGGTGGTCGGTGAGCAGTTCTTC. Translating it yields CASSQGSVVGEQFF.

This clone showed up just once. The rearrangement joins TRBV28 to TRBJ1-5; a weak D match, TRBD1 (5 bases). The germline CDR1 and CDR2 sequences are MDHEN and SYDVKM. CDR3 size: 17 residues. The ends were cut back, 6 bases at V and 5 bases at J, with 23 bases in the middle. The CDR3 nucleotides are TGTGCCAGCAGGGCCCGTGGCAGGGACGTTTTGTATCAGCCCCAGCATTTT. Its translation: CASRARGRDVLYQPQHF. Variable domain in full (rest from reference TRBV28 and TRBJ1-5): DVKVTQSSRYLVKRTGEKVFLECVQDMDHENMFWYRQDPGLGLRLIYFSYDVKMKEKGDIPEGYSVSREKKERFSLILESASTNQTSMYLCASRARGRDVLYQPQHFGDGTRLSIL.

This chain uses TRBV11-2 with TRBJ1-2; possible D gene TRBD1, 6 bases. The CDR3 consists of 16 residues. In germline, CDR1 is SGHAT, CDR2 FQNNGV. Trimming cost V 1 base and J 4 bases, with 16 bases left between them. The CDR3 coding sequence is TGTGCCAGCAGCTTAGTTTCGGGGGGCAGCGGCTATGGCTACACCTTC. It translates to CASSLVSGGSGYGYTF. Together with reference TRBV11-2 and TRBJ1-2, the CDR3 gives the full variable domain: EAGVAQSPRYKIIEKRQSVAFWCNPISGHATLYWYQQILGQGPKLLIQFQNNGVVDDSQLPKDRFSAERLKGVDSTLKIQPAKLEDSAVYLCASSLVSGGSGYGYTFGSGTRLTVV.

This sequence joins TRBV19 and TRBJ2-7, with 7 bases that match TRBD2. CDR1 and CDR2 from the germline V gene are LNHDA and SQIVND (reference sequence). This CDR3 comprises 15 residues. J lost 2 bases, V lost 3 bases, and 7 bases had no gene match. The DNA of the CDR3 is TGTGCCAGTAGTATCTTTGCGGGAGTTCCCTACGAGCAGTACTTC. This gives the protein CASSIFAGVPYEQYF.

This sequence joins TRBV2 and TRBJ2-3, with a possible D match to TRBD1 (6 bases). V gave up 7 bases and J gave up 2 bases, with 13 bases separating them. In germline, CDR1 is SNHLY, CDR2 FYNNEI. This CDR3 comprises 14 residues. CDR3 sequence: CASTLTGTTDTQYF. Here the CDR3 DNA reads TGTGCCAGCACATTGACAGGAACCACAGATACGCAGTATTTT.

The CDR3 sequence: CCQHSRGETGELFF. The CDR3 nucleotides are TGTTGCCAGCACTCCAGGGGGGAAACCGGGGAGCTGTTTTTT. This chain links TRBV6-5 with TRBJ2-2; D might be TRBD1 (7 bases). This CDR3 contains 14 residues. Germline lookup yields CDR1 MNHEY and CDR2 SVGAGI.

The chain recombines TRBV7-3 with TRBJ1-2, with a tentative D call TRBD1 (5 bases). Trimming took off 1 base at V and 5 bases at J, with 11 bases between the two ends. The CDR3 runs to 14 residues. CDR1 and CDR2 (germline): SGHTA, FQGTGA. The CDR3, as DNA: TGTGCCAGCAGCTTAATCGGGGGTAGTTATGGCTACACCTTC. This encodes CASSLIGGSYGYTF.

CDR3 amino acids: CASSSPFLEQYF. CDR3 DNA: TGTGCCAGCAGCTCCCCGTTTCTCGAGCAGTACTTC. The rearrangement uses TRBV7-9 and TRBJ2-7; D is undetermined. The germline V gene has CDR1 SEHNR and CDR2 FQNEAQ (reference sequence). The CDR3 is 12 amino acids. Deletions cut 4 bases from V and 6 bases from J, with 10 bases between.

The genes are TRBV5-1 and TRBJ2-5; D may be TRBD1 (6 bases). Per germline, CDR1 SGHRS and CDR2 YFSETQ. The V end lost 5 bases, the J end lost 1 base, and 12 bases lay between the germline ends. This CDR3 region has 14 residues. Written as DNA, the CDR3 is TGCGCCAGCAGTTGGACAGTCCCCCAAGAGACCCAGTACTTC. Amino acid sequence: CASSWTVPQETQYF.

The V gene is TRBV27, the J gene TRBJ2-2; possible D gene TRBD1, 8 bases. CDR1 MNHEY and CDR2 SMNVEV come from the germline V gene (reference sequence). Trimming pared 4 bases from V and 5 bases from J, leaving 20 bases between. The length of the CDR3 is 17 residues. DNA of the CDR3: TGTGCCAGCAGTTCCCCGAGGACAGGGAGGGAAACCGGGGAGCTGTTTTTT. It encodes CASSSPRTGRETGELFF.

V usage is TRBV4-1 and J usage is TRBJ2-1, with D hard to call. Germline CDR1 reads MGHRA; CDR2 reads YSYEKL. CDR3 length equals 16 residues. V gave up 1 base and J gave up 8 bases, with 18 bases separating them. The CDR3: CASSQGGYPRRDEQFF. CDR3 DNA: TGCGCCAGCAGCCAAGGAGGCTACCCTCGACGCGATGAGCAGTTCTTC.

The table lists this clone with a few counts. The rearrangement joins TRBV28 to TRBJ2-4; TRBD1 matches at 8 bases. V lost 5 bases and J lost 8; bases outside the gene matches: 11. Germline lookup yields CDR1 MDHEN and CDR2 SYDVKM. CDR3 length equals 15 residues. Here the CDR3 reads CASSQGAAARYIQYF. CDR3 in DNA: TGTGCCAGCAGTCAGGGGGCAGCAGCTAGGTACATTCAGTACTTC.

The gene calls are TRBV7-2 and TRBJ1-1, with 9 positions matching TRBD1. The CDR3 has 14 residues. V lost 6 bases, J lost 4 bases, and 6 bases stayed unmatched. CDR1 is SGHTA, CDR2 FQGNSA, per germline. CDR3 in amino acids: CASRPDRGSTEAFF. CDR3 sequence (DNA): TGTGCCAGCAGGCCGGACAGGGGATCCACTGAAGCTTTCTTT.

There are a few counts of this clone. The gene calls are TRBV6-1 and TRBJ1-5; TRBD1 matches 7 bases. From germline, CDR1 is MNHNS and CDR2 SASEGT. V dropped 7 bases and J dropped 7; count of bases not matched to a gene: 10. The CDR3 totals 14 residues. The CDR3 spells CASTEGTAGQPQHF. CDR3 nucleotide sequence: TGTGCCAGCACCGAAGGGACAGCCGGGCAGCCCCAGCATTTT.

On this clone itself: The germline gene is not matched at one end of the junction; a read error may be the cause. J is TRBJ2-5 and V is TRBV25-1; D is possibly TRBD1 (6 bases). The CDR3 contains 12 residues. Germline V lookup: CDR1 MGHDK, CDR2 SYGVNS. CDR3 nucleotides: TGTGCCAGCTCCTCGCCTTGGGGGACACGGAACTTC. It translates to CASSSPWGTRNF.

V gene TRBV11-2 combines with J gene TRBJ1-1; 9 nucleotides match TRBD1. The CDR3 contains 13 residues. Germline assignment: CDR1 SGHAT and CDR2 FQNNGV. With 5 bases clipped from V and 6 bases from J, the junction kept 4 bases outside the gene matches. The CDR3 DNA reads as TGTGCCAGCAGCCAGGGACAGGGCGCTGAAGCTTTCTTT. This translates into CASSQGQGAEAFF.

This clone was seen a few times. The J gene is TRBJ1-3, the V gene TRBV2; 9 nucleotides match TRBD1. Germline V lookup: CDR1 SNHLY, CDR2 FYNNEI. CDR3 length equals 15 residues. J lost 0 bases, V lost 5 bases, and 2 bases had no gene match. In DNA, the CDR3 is TGTGCCAGCAGTTCACAGGGGGCCTCTGGAAACACCATATATTTT. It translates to CASSSQGASGNTIYF.

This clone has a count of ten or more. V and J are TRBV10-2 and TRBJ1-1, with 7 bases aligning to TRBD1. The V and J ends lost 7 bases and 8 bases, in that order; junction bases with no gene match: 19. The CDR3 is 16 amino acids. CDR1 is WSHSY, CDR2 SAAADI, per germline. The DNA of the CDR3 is TGCGCCAGCACCACTTTAGGGGGCGCGGGGCCTCGAGAAGCTTTCTTT. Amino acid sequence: CASTTLGGAGPREAFF.

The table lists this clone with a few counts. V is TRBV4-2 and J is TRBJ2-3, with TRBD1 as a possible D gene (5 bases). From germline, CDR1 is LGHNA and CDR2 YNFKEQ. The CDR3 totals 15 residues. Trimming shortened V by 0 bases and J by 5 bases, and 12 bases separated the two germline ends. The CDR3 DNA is TGTGCCAGCAGCCAAGATAGGGTAGGGGTAGATACGCAGTATTTT. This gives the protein CASSQDRVGVDTQYF.